Following are 21 T cell receptor beta chains from one sample sequenced in a study of T cell responses to AZD1222 COVID-19 vaccine. TCRdb's table, derived via immunoSEQ multiplex PCR, lists solely in-frame clones and lacks some. Among approximately 98,000 clones, over 85% were seen once, and the ten largest hold 3% to 3.5%. The starting material was peripheral blood, obtained on day 0 of MenACWY control vaccination. The receptors here all came from an adult in good health.

This chain uses TRBV15 with TRBJ1-3; D is undetermined. V was cut by 3 bases and J by 0 bases, with 9 bases left in between. This CDR3 region has 15 residues. CDR1 is LNHNV and CDR2 is YYDKDF in the germline V gene (reference sequence). In DNA, the CDR3 is TGTGCCACCAGCAGGCGTCGGGACTCTGGAAACACCATATATTTT. This translates into CATSRRRDSGNTIYF.

The chain employs TRBV4-3 and TRBJ1-1, with a tentative D call TRBD1 (5 bases). Trimming left V 4 bases short and J 7 bases short, with 10 bases between. This CDR3 is built from 12 residues. CDR1 LGHNA and CDR2 YSLEER come from the germline V gene. This chain's CDR3 is CASSRDGHEAFF. CDR3 DNA: TGCGCCAGCAGCCGGGACGGACATGAAGCTTTCTTT.

The rearrangement joins TRBV10-2 to TRBJ2-2, with D maybe TRBD1 (6 bases). CDR3 length: 14 residues. Germline assignment: CDR1 WSHSY and CDR2 SAAADI. V was trimmed by 6 bases and J by 1 base, leaving 9 bases between them. The DNA for the CDR3 is TGCGCCAGCAGCCAGACAGGGAACACCGGGGAGCTGTTTTTT. Encoded protein: CASSQTGNTGELFF.

The chain couples TRBV29-1 to TRBJ2-1; D unclear. CDR1 is SQVTM and CDR2 is ANQGSEA in the germline V gene. The CDR3 spans 10 residues. Trimming took 7 bases from V and 4 from J, leaving 5 bases between them. The CDR3 spells CSARYNEQFF. DNA of the CDR3: TGCAGCGCCAGGTACAATGAGCAGTTCTTC.

The chain is built from TRBV27 and TRBJ2-1; 11 nucleotides agree with TRBD2. CDR3 length: 15 residues. The junction had 1 base not matched to a gene; V was cut back by 2 bases and J by 4 bases. CDR1 is MNHEY, CDR2 SMNVEV, per germline (reference sequence). CDR3 nucleotides: TGTGCCAGCAGTTTAACTAGCGGGGGTTACAATGAGCAGTTCTTC. Encoded protein: CASSLTSGGYNEQFF.

J is TRBJ2-7 and V is TRBV7-2, with 7 bases aligning to TRBD1. The CDR3 has 13 amino acids. Trimming removed 2 bases from V and 5 bases from J; junction bases left unmatched: 3. Germline CDR1 reads SGHTA; CDR2 reads FQGNSA. The CDR3 nucleotides are TGTGCCAGCAGCTTATACAGGGGCGACGAGCAGTACTTC. Its protein product is CASSLYRGDEQYF. The whole variable domain, remainder taken from reference TRBV7-2 and TRBJ2-7, is GAGVSQSPSNKVTEKGKDVELRCDPISGHTALYWYRQSLGQGLEFLIYFQGNSAPDKSGLPSDRFSAERTGGSVSTLTIQRTQQEDSAVYLCASSLYRGDEQYFGPGTRLTVT.

This clone was detected a few times. The chain employs TRBV7-3 and TRBJ1-1; D call uncertain. Germline values: CDR1 SGHTA, CDR2 FQGTGA. This CDR3 has 15 residues. V gave up 5 bases and J gave up 1 base, with 14 bases separating them. The CDR3 spells CASSVDSARNTEAFF. The CDR3 region has the DNA TGTGCCAGCAGCGTCGATTCCGCGCGGAACACTGAAGCTTTCTTT.

The chain recombines TRBV3-1 (or the pseudogene TRBV3-2) with TRBJ1-4; TRBD1 matches at 7 bases. CDR1 and CDR2 from the germline V gene are LGHDT and YNNKEL (reference sequence). The CDR3 is 15 residues long. J was trimmed by 7 bases and V by 1 base; bases with no gene match: 6. CDR3 loop: CASSQVFGTAEKLFF. Here the CDR3 DNA reads TGTGCCAGCAGCCAAGTCTTCGGGACAGCTGAAAAACTGTTTTTT.

A single count supports this clone. The chain joins TRBV6-6 to TRBJ1-2, with a weak D call TRBD1 (5 bases). The germline V and J ends were trimmed by 6 bases and 4 bases, with 15 bases remaining between them. The CDR3 covers 14 residues. The germline CDR1 and CDR2 sequences are MNHNY and SVGAGI (reference sequence). The CDR3 is CASSTTRGAYGYTF. DNA of the CDR3: TGTGCCAGCAGCACCACCCGCGGGGCCTATGGCTACACCTTC.

About this clone: The identical CDR3 is also encoded by other nucleotide sequences in the sample. The rearrangement uses TRBV30 and TRBJ2-1, with unresolved D. CDR1 GTSNPN and CDR2 SVGIG come from the germline V gene (reference sequence). This CDR3 is built from 11 residues. With 0 bases removed from V and 8 bases from J, the gap between germline ends came to 5 bases. CDR3 protein: CAWSVGDEQFF. CDR3 nucleotide sequence: TGTGCCTGGAGTGTTGGAGATGAGCAGTTCTTC.

V is TRBV4-2 and J is TRBJ1-2; no definite D call. Between the trimmed V and J ends, which lost 1 base and 8 bases, there was a span of 17 bases. The CDR3 has 15 amino acids. Germline V gene lookup returns CDR1 LGHNA and CDR2 YNFKEQ. This CDR3 reads CASSQGLRNQEGYTF. The DNA of the CDR3 is TGTGCCAGCAGCCAAGGGTTGAGGAACCAGGAAGGCTACACCTTC.

V is TRBV3-1 (or the pseudogene TRBV3-2) and J is TRBJ2-2; perhaps TRBD1 as D (6 bases). CDR3 length: 13 residues. Trimming stripped 4 bases from V and 9 bases from J, with 12 bases between. Germline-derived CDR1 and CDR2 are LGHDT and YNNKEL (reference sequence). CDR3 loop: CASSLQGIRELFF. In DNA, the CDR3 is TGTGCCAGCAGCCTACAGGGAATCAGGGAGCTGTTTTTT.

V is TRBV28 and J is TRBJ2-2; D tentatively reads TRBD1 or TRBD2 (6 bases each). Germline-derived CDR1 and CDR2 are MDHEN and SYDVKM. The CDR3 has 16 residues. V lost 7 bases to trimming and J lost 0 bases, with 15 bases between them. The CDR3 bases are TGTGCCAGCAACGTTGGAGGGACAACGAACACCGGGGAGCTGTTTTTT. Protein sequence: CASNVGGTTNTGELFF.

The gene calls are TRBV29-1 and TRBJ2-7; D not certain. Germline V gives CDR1 SQVTM, CDR2 ANQGSEA. The length of the CDR3 is 14 residues. V was pared by 6 bases and J by 4 bases, with 19 bases between. The CDR3 protein is CSVNDNTGSYEQYF. The CDR3, as DNA: TGCAGCGTCAACGACAACACGGGTTCGTACGAGCAGTACTTC.

In DNA form, the CDR3 reads TGTGCCAGCAGTGAAGCCTTCTTGGGGGGTGGCTATGGCTACACCTTC. This sequence encodes CASSEAFLGGGYGYTF. The chain uses TRBV6-1 and TRBJ1-2, with D perhaps matching TRBD1 (5 bases). The CDR3 consists of 16 residues. Germline loops: CDR1 MNHNS, CDR2 SASEGT. V lost 0 bases to trimming and J lost 4 bases, with 15 bases between them.

The chain recombines TRBV4-1 with TRBJ2-2, with 14 nucleotides matching TRBD2. From germline, CDR1 is MGHRA and CDR2 YSYEKL. The CDR3 covers 15 residues. The V and J ends lost 3 bases and 6 bases, in that order; junction bases with no gene match: 0. The CDR3 sequence: CASSQGLAGAGELFF. In DNA, the CDR3 is TGCGCCAGCAGCCAGGGACTAGCGGGGGCCGGGGAGCTGTTTTTT.

The chain links TRBV5-4 to TRBJ2-2; TRBD2 agrees at 11 bases. Germline loops: CDR1 SGHNT, CDR2 YYREEE (reference sequence). CDR3 length: 15 amino acids. V lost 3 bases, J lost 6 bases, and 4 bases stayed unmatched. The CDR3 region is CASSSSGGRAGELFF. CDR3 nucleotide sequence: TGTGCCAGCAGCTCTAGCGGGGGGAGGGCCGGGGAGCTGTTTTTT. The full variable domain, in which reference TRBV5-4 and TRBJ2-2 provide the parts outside the CDR3, is ETGVTQSPTHLIKTRGQQVTLRCSSQSGHNTVSWYQQALGQGPQFIFQYYREEENGRGNFPPRFSGLQFPNYSSELNVNALELDDSALYLCASSSSGGRAGELFFGEGSRLTVL.

The chain combines TRBV11-2 with TRBJ2-7, with TRBD2 identical over 12 bases. Per the germline V gene, CDR1 is SGHAT and CDR2 is FQNNGV. V trimming: 7 bases; J trimming: 3 bases; junction bases outside the gene matches: 7. The CDR3 runs 15 residues. CDR3 loop: CASTDPTSGGYEQYF. The CDR3 nucleotides are TGTGCCAGCACCGACCCGACTAGCGGGGGCTACGAGCAGTACTTC.

V usage is TRBV5-1 and J usage is TRBJ2-3; D unresolved. CDR1 and CDR2 (germline): SGHRS, YFSETQ. The CDR3 is 12 amino acids. V was trimmed by 5 bases and J by 4 bases, leaving 8 bases between them. Here the CDR3 reads CASRSGPDTQYF. The CDR3 DNA is TGCGCCAGCAGGTCTGGACCAGATACGCAGTATTTT.

The rearrangement links TRBV6-2 or TRBV6-3 to TRBJ2-7; D is perhaps TRBD1 (6 bases). Trimming shortened V by 6 bases and J by 1 base, and 16 bases separated the two germline ends. There are 15 residues in the CDR3. Per germline, CDR1 MNHEY and CDR2 SVGEGT. Here the CDR3 reads CASSLPTGFSYEQYF. The DNA of the CDR3 is TGTGCCAGCAGCCTCCCTACAGGGTTTTCCTACGAGCAGTACTTC.

The chain carries TRBV6-6 and TRBJ1-4; maybe TRBD1 (5 bases). Germline loops: CDR1 MNHNY, CDR2 SVGAGI (reference sequence). V lost 2 bases and J lost 4, with 14 bases in between. CDR3 length: 16 residues. This CDR3 reads CASSYDFLQVNEKLFF. The CDR3 coding sequence is TGTGCCAGCAGTTACGATTTCTTACAGGTTAATGAAAAACTGTTTTTT.